This TCR beta chain derives from a study of cytomegalovirus exposure and HLA in healthy donors. Comments on this clone: The antigen is unknown. A junction end diverges from the germline sequence, so it may reflect a read error.

The study ran its PCR with 60 Vbeta and 13 Jbeta primers. Data came from immunoSEQ multiplex PCR; TCRdb stores just in-frame clones and leaves some out. This sample carries about 160,000 clones, over 80% of them seen once, and the ten largest clones take around 6.5%. Study-level findings and limits: There were several of the most significant clusters that appeared linked to common viral pathogens in a later analysis. The productive fraction for most TCR beta V segments was about 87% or about 30% in an earlier analysis. Among TCR beta chains of equal frequency, HLA-associated ones were more clonally expanded in a later analysis.

The receptor was derived from a male donor in good health and CMV-seropositive. The material sequenced was PBMCs.

CDR3 in amino acids: CSSSSKLAVPHEQYF. CDR3 sequence (DNA): TGTTCCAGCAGCTCGAAACTAGCGGTCCCCCACGAGCAGTACTTC. V gene TRBV7-9 combines with J gene TRBJ2-7, with 8 bases matching TRBD2. The CDR3 extends over 15 amino acids. Germline V gene sequence: CDR1 SEHNR, CDR2 FQNEAQ (reference sequence).